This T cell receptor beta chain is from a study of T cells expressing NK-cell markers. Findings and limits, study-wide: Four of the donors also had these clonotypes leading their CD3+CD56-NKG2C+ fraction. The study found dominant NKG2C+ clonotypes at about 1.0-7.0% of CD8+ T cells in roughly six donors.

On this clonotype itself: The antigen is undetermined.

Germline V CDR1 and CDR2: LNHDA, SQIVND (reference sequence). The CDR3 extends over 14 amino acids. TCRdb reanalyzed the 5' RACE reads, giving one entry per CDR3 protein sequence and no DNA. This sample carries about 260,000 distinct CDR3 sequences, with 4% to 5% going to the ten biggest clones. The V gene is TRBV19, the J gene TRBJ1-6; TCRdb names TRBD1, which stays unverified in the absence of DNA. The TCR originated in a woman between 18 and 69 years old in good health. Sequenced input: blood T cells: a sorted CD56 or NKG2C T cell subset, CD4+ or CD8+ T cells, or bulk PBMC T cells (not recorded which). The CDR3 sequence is CASSISGTNSPLHF. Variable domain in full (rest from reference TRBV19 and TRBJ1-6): DGGITQSPKYLFRKEGQNVTLSCEQNLNHDAMYWYRQDPGQGLRLIYYSQIVNDFQKGDIAEGYSVSREKKESFPLTVTSAQKNPTAFYLCASSISGTNSPLHFGNGTRLTVT.